There are many counts of the clone carrying this T cell receptor beta chain. These data come from a study of T cells in Graves' hyperthyroidism and ophthalmopathy. The CDR3 is made up of 16 amino acids. From germline, CDR1 is SGHKS and CDR2 YYEKEE (reference sequence). Trimming took off 4 bases at V and 7 bases at J, with 18 bases between the two ends. TCR beta CDR3 regions were amplified from RNA transcripts. The TCR CDR3 first-round RT-PCR relied on the HTBI primer set. TCRdb re-derived calls from the multiplex PCR reads in MiXCR, one entry per CDR3 protein. The data contain around 290,000 distinct CDR3 sequences, approximately 15% of them singletons.

The specimen was blood. The genes are TRBV5-5 and TRBJ1-6; D gene uncertain. This TCR derives from an older woman with Graves' ophthalmopathy. The CDR3 region is CASSRDNRVVNSPLHF. DNA for the CDR3: TGTGCCAGCAGCCGCGACAACAGAGTCGTCAATTCACCCCTCCACTTT.